The rows below give T cell receptor beta chains drawn from one sample of a study of identifying expanded T cells in peripheral blood. Sequencing was performed with immunoSEQ multiplex PCR; in TCRdb, only in-frame clones are kept and a portion is missing. Of about 82,000 clones in the sample, 85% to 90% are singletons; the top ten hold around 7%. The sequencing input was blood. The receptors shown here come from a person between 18 and 75 years old in good health. Both conserved end residues are part of each CDR3. A D gene is named only where the DNA matches it firmly. Size is stated for part of the rows, as once, few or many counts, or as a class when the clone is expanded.

j_call,clone_size,v_call,d_call,cdr3_aa,cdr3_nt
TRBJ1-5,NA,TRBV2,TRBD1,CASSKTGSGNQPQHF,TGTGCCAGCAGTAAGACAGGGAGTGGCAATCAGCCCCAGCATTTT
TRBJ2-5,NA,TRBV19,TRBD1,CASSRYGGTGETQYF,TGTGCCAGTAGTAGATATGGGGGGACAGGGGAGACCCAGTACTTC
TRBJ1-1,NA,TRBV18,NA,CASSPTAGATNTEAFF,TGTGCCAGCTCACCAACGGCAGGGGCCACGAACACTGAAGCTTTCTTT
TRBJ1-2,NA,TRBV2,NA,CASSEAETGYTF,TGTGCCAGCAGTGAAGCGGAGACTGGCTACACCTTC
TRBJ2-1,NA,TRBV30,NA,CAWSRTPNYNEQFF,TGTGCCTGGAGTCGGACACCGAACTACAATGAGCAGTTCTTC
TRBJ2-2,NA,TRBV4-3,TRBD1,CASSLPRTGVTGELFF,TGCGCCAGCAGCCTTCCGAGGACAGGGGTCACCGGGGAGCTGTTTTTT
TRBJ2-1,NA,TRBV28,TRBD2,CASSTRSSGRNEQFF,TGTGCCAGCAGTACCCGGAGTAGCGGGAGGAATGAGCAGTTCTTC
TRBJ2-1,NA,TRBV10-3,TRBD2,CAISPTSSRSSYNEQFF,TGTGCCATCAGTCCGACTAGCTCAAGAAGCTCCTACAATGAGCAGTTCTTC
TRBJ1-4,NA,TRBV6-6,NA,CASRGDAGREKLFF,TGTGCCAGCAGGGGCGATGCGGGCCGCGAAAAACTGTTTTTT
TRBJ2-1,few,TRBV6-5,NA,CASSYGTETYNEQFF,TGTGCCAGCAGTTACGGGACTGAGACCTACAATGAGCAGTTCTTC
TRBJ1-4,NA,TRBV29-1,NA,CSGAENEKLFF,TGCAGCGGGGCAGAGAATGAAAAACTGTTTTTT
TRBJ1-2,NA,TRBV11-3,NA,CASSFGISGYGYTF,TGTGCCAGCAGCTTCGGGATCTCGGGGTATGGCTACACCTTC
TRBJ2-7,NA,TRBV5-4,NA,CASSPEASSYEQYF,TGTGCCAGCAGCCCCGAGGCTAGCTCCTACGAGCAGTACTTC
TRBJ1-1,once,TRBV5-1,NA,CASRTTRGDTEAFF,TGCGCCAGCAGAACGACCCGGGGGGACACTGAAGCTTTCTTT
TRBJ1-5,NA,TRBV7-2,NA,CASSLAGTVSNQPQHF,TGTGCCAGCAGCTTAGCGGGGACGGTTAGCAATCAGCCCCAGCATTTT
TRBJ1-2,NA,TRBV7-9,NA,CASSSGYGYTF,TGTGCCAGCAGCTCGGGCTATGGCTACACCTTC
TRBJ2-1,NA,TRBV18,NA,CASSPLGTSSYNEQFF,TGTGCCAGCTCACCATTGGGGACGAGCTCCTACAATGAGCAGTTCTTC
TRBJ1-2,NA,TRBV27,TRBD1,CASSPVLFRDRGRNSNYGYTF,TGTGCCAGCAGTCCAGTACTTTTCCGGGACAGGGGACGTAACTCTAACTATGGCTACACCTTC
TRBJ1-2,NA,TRBV6-1,NA,CATTGALLFNYGYTF,TGTGCCACCACCGGAGCCCTGCTTTTTAACTATGGCTACACCTTC
TRBJ2-1,NA,TRBV29-1,TRBD1,CSVRDSSYNEQFF,TGCAGCGTCCGGGACAGCTCCTACAATGAGCAGTTCTTC
TRBJ2-5,NA,TRBV19,TRBD1,CASSITGTGLETQYF,TGTGCCAGTAGCATAACCGGGACAGGGTTAGAGACCCAGTACTTC
TRBJ1-6,NA,TRBV30,TRBD1,CAWETGAEYNSPLHF,TGTGCCTGGGAAACAGGGGCCGAATATAATTCACCCCTCCACTTT
TRBJ1-4,NA,TRBV29-1,NA,CSALPGGGGQLFF,TGCAGCGCCCTCCCTGGGGGTGGGGGGCAACTGTTTTTT
TRBJ1-1,NA,TRBV6-1,NA,CASTLPGDLDTEAFF,TGTGCCAGCACCTTACCCGGGGATTTGGACACTGAAGCTTTCTTT
TRBJ1-3,NA,TRBV7-2,NA,CASSWPGSGNTIYF,TGTGCCAGCAGCTGGCCGGGCTCTGGAAACACCATATATTTT
TRBJ2-3,NA,TRBV7-3,TRBD1,CASSLTGRGTGSTDTQYF,TGTGCCAGCAGCTTAACGGGTCGGGGGACAGGGAGCACAGATACGCAGTATTTT
TRBJ1-3,NA,TRBV5-1,NA,CASSLAGDRLGNTIYF,TGCGCCAGCAGCTTGGCCGGTGACAGGCTCGGAAACACCATATATTTT
TRBJ2-7,NA,TRBV30,NA,CAWSVPGLSGGRNPYEQYF,TGTGCCTGGAGTGTACCAGGTCTTTCCGGGGGTCGCAATCCCTACGAGCAGTACTTC